The subject of this entry is one TCR beta chain. Its target is not known. PCR amplification relied on 60 Vbeta primers (plus 13 Jbeta primers). Repertoires were generated with immunoSEQ multiplex PCR, while TCRdb's copy carries only in-frame clones and drops some. The data hold some 180,000 clones, with roughly 87% observed a single time. The data were obtained in a study of cytomegalovirus exposure and HLA in healthy donors. Findings of the study overall: As was reported, the HLA-A and HLA-B alleles of most subjects were accurately predicted from TCR beta sequences.

Looked up from germline, CDR1 is LNHNV and CDR2 is YYDKDF (reference sequence). The CDR3 is 16 amino acids. V was clipped by 0 bases and J by 10 bases, with 19 bases between them. The receptor comes from a boy younger than 10 in good health and CMV-seronegative. The genes are TRBV15 and TRBJ2-1; D is possibly TRBD2 (7 bases). Source material: PBMCs. The CDR3 protein is CATSRDSPRGGDEQFF. CDR3 in DNA: TGTGCCACCAGCAGAGATTCCCCCCGAGGGGGGGACGAGCAGTTCTTC. The variable domain in full, completed from reference TRBV15 and TRBJ2-1, reads DAMVIQNPRYQVTQFGKPVTLSCSQTLNHNVMYWYQQKSSQAPKLLFHYYDKDFNNEADTPDNFQSRRPNTSFCFLDIRSPGLGDTAMYLCATSRDSPRGGDEQFFGPGTRLTVL.